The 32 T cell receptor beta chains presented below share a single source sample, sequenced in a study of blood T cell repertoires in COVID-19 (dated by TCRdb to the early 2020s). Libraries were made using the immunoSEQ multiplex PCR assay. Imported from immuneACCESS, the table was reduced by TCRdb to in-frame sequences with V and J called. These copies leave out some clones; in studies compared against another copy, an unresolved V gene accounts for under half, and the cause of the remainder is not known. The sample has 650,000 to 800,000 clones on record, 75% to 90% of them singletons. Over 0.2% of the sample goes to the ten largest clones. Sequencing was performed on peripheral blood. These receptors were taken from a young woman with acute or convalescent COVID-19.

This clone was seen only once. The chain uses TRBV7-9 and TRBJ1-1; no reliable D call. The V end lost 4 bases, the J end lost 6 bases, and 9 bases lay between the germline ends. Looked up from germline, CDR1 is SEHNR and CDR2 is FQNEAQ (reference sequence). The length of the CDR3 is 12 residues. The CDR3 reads CASSSTGSEAFF. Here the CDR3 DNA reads TGTGCCAGCAGCTCTACCGGGTCTGAAGCTTTCTTT. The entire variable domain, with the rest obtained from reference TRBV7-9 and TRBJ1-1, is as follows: DTGVSQNPRHKITKRGQNVTFRCDPISEHNRLYWYRQTLGQGPEFLTYFQNEAQLEKSRLLSDRFSAERPKGSFSTLEIQRTEQGDSAMYLCASSSTGSEAFFGQGTRLTVV.

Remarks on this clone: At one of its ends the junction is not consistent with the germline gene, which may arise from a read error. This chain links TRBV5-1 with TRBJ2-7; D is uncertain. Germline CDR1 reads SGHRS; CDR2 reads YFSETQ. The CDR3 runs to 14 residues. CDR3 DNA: TGCGCCAGCAGCTTGGTACCAGAATCCTCCGAGCAGTACTTC. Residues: CASSLVPESSEQYF.

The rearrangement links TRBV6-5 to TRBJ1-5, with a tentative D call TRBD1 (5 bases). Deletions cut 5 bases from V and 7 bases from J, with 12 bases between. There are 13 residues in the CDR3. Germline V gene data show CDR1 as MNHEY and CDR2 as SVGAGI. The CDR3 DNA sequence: TGTGCCAGCAGTCGCAGGGTATTCCAGCCCCAGCATTTT. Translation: CASSRRVFQPQHF.

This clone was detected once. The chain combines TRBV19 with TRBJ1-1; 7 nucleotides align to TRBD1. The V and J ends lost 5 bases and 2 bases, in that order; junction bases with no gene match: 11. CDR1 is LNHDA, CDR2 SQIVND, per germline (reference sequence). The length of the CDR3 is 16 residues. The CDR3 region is CASSSFPQGVNTEAFF. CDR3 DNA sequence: TGTGCCAGTAGTTCCTTTCCCCAGGGGGTAAACACTGAAGCTTTCTTT.

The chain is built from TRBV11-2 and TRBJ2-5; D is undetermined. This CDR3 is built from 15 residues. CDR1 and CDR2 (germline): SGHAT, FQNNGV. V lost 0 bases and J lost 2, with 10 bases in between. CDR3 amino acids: CASSLDGGYQETQYF. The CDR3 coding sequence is TGTGCCAGCAGCTTAGATGGCGGCTATCAAGAGACCCAGTACTTC.

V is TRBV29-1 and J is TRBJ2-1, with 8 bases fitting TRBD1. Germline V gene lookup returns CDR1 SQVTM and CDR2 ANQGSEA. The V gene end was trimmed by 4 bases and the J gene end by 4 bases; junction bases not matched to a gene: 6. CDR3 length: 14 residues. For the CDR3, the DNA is TGCAGCGTTGGGGGGACAGGAAAGTACAATGAGCAGTTCTTC. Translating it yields CSVGGTGKYNEQFF.

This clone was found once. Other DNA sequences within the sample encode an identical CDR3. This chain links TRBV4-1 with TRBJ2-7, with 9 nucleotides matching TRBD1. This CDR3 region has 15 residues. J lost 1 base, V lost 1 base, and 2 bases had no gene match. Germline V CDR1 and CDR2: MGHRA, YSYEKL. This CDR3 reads CASSQVQGASYEQYF. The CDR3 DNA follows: TGCGCCAGCAGCCAAGTACAGGGGGCTTCCTACGAGCAGTACTTC.

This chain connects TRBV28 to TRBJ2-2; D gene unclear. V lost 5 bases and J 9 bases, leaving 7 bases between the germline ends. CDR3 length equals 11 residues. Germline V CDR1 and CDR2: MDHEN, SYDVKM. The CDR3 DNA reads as TGTGCCAGCAGTGAAAACAGGGAGCTGTTTTTT. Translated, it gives CASSENRELFF.

CDR3 in DNA: TGTGCCAGCTCACTCGGGTCTGAAGGCTACACCTTC. Its protein is CASSLGSEGYTF. The J gene is TRBJ1-2, the V gene TRBV18; no clear D gene. Trimming shortened V by 4 bases and J by 8 bases, and 11 bases separated the two germline ends. CDR1 and CDR2 from the germline V gene are KGHSH and LQKENI. The CDR3 consists of 12 residues.

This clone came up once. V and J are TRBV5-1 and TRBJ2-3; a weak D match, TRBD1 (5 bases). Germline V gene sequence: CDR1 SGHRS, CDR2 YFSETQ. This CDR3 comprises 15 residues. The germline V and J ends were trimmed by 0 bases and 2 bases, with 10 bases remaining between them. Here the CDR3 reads CASSLDRSNTDTQYF. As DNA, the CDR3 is TGCGCCAGCAGCTTGGACAGGTCTAACACAGATACGCAGTATTTT. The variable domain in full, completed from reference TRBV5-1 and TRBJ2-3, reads KAGVTQTPRYLIKTRGQQVTLSCSPISGHRSVSWYQQTPGQGLQFLFEYFSETQRNKGNFPGRFSGRQFSNSRSEMNVSTLELGDSALYLCASSLDRSNTDTQYFGPGTRLTVL.

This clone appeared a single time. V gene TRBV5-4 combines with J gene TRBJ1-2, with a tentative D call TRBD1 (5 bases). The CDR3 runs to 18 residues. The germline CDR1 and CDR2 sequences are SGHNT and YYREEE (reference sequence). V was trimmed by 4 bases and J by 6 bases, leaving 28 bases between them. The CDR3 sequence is CASSQSWGAQAASHGYTF. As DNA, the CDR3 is TGTGCCAGCAGCCAGTCCTGGGGCGCGCAGGCCGCCAGCCATGGCTACACCTTC.

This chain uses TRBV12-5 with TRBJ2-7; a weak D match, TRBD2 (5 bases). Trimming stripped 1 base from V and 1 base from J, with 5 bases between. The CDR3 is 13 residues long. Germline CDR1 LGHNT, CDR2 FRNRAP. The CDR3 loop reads CASGLGGSYEQYF. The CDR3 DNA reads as TGTGCTAGTGGTTTGGGCGGGTCCTACGAGCAGTACTTC.

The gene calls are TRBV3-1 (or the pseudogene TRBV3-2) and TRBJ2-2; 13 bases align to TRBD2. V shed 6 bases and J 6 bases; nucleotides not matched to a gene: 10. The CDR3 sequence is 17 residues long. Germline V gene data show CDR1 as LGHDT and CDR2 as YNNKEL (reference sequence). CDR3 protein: CASRPPTSGGAPGELFF. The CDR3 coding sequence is TGTGCCAGCAGACCGCCTACTAGCGGGGGGGCCCCCGGGGAGCTGTTTTTT.

CDR3 in amino acids: CASSLASLAGGRREQFF. In nucleotides, the CDR3 is TGCGCCAGCAGCTTGGCTTCACTAGCGGGAGGGAGGCGTGAGCAGTTCTTC. V usage is TRBV5-1 and J usage is TRBJ2-1; 13 bases map to TRBD2. Germline loops: CDR1 SGHRS, CDR2 YFSETQ. This CDR3 is built from 17 residues. The J segment lost 9 bases and the V segment lost 0 bases, leaving 9 bases of the junction unmatched. Full variable domain (remainder filled in from reference TRBV5-1 and TRBJ2-1): KAGVTQTPRYLIKTRGQQVTLSCSPISGHRSVSWYQQTPGQGLQFLFEYFSETQRNKGNFPGRFSGRQFSNSRSEMNVSTLELGDSALYLCASSLASLAGGRREQFFGPGTRLTVL.

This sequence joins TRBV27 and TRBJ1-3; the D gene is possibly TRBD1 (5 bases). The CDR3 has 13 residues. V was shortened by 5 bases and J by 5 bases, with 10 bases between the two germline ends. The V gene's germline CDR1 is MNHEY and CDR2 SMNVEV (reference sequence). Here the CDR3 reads CASSGDSRNTIYF. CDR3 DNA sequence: TGTGCCAGCAGTGGAGACAGCCGAAACACCATATATTTT.

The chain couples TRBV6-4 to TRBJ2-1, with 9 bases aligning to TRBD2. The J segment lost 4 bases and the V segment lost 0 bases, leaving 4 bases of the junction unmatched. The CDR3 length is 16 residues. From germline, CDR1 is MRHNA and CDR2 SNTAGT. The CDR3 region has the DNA TGTGCCAGCAGTGACTCGGCGGGGGGGATTTACAATGAGCAGTTCTTC. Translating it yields CASSDSAGGIYNEQFF.

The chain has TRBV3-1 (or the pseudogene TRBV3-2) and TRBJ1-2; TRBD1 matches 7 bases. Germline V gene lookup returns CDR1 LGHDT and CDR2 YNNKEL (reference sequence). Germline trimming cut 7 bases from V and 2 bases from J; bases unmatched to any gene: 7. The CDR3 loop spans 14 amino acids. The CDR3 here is CASTHLGGNYGYTF. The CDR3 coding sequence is TGTGCCAGCACTCATTTAGGGGGCAACTATGGCTACACCTTC.

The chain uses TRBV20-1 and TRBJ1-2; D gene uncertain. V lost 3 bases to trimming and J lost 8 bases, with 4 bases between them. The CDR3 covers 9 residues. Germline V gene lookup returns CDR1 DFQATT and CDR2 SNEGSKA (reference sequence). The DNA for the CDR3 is TGCAGTGCTAGGCAGGGCTACACCTTC. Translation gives CSARQGYTF.

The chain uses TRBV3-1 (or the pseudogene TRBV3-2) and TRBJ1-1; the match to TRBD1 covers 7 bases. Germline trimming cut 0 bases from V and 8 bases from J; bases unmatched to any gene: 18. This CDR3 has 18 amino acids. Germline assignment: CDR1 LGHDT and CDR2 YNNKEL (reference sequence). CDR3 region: CASSQDRAGRGRLGEAFF. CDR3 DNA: TGTGCCAGCAGCCAAGATCGGGCCGGAAGGGGGCGATTGGGCGAAGCTTTCTTT.

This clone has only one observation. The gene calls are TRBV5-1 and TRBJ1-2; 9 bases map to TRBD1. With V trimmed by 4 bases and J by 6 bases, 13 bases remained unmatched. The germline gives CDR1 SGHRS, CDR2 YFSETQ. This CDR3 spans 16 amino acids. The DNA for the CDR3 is TGCGCCAGCAGCCTGCCCACAGGGGGCGTATCAGATGGCTACACCTTC. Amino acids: CASSLPTGGVSDGYTF.

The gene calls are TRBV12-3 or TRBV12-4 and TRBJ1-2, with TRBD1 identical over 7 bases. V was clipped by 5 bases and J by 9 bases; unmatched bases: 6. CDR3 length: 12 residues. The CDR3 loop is CASSADRARYTF. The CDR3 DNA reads TGTGCCAGCAGTGCAGACAGGGCGCGCTACACCTTC.

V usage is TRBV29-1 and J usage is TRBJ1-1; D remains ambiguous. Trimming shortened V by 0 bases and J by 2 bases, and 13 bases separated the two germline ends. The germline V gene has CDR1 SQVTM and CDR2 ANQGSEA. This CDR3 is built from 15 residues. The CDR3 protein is CSVEDLSRVNTEAFF. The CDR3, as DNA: TGCAGCGTTGAAGATCTGAGCCGCGTCAACACTGAAGCTTTCTTT.

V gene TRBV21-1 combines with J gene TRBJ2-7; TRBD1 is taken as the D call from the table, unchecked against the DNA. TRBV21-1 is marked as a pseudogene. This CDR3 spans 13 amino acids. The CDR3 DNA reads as TGTGCCGCCTGGGGACAGGGAGTTTTCGAGCAGTACTTC. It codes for CAAWGQGVFEQYF.

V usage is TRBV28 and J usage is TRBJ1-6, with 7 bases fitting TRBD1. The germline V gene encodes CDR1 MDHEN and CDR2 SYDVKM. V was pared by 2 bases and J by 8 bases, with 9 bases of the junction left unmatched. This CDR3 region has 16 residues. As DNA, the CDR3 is TGTGCCAGCAGTTTAGCCGACAGGGTCGCTGATTCACCCCTCCACTTT. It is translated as CASSLADRVADSPLHF.

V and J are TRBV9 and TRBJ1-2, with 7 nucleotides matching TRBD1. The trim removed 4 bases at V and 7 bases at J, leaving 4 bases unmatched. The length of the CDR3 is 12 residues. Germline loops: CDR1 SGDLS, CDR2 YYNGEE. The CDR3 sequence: CASSPGTAGYTF. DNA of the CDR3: TGTGCCAGCAGCCCGGGGACAGCTGGCTACACCTTC.

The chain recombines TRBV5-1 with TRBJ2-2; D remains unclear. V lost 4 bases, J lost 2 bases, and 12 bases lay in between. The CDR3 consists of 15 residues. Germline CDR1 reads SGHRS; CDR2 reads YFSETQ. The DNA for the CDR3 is TGCGCCAGCAGCCCCCCGAGCCCAAACACCGGGGAGCTGTTTTTT. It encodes CASSPPSPNTGELFF. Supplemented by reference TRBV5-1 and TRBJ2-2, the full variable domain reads KAGVTQTPRYLIKTRGQQVTLSCSPISGHRSVSWYQQTPGQGLQFLFEYFSETQRNKGNFPGRFSGRQFSNSRSEMNVSTLELGDSALYLCASSPPSPNTGELFFGEGSRLTVL.

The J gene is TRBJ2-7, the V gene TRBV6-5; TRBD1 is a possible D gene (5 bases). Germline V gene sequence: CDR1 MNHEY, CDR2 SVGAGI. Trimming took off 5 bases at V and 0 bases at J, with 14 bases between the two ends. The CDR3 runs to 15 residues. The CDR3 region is CASSQTAYSSYEQYF. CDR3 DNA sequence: TGTGCCAGCAGTCAGACAGCATATTCCTCCTACGAGCAGTACTTC.

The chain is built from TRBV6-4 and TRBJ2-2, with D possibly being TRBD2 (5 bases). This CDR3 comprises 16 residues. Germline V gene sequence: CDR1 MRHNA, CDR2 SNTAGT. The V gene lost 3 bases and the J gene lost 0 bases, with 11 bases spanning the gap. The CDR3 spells CASSEGGTTNTGELFF. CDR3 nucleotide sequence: TGTGCCAGCAGTGAAGGAGGCACGACGAACACCGGGGAGCTGTTTTTT.

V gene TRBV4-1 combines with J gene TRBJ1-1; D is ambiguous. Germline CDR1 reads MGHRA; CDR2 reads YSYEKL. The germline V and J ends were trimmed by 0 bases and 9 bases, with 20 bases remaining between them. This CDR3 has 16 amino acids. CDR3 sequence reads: CASSQDITAGFGKAFF. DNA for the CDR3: TGCGCCAGCAGCCAAGATATAACGGCGGGATTCGGGAAAGCTTTCTTT.

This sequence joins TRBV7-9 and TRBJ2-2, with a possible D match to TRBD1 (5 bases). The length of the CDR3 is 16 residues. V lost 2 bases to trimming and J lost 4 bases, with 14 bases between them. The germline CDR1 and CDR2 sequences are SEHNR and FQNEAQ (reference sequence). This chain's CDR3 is CASSLLSAGFTGELFF. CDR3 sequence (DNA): TGTGCCAGCAGCTTATTGTCTGCAGGGTTCACCGGGGAGCTGTTTTTT.

CDR3 loop: CASSLRSASPLHF. The CDR3 nucleotides read TGCGCCAGCAGCTTACGTAGCGCTTCACCCCTCCACTTT. The chain couples TRBV5-1 to TRBJ1-6, with D uncertain. This CDR3 region has 13 residues. Germline CDR1 reads SGHRS; CDR2 reads YFSETQ. Trimming cost V 2 bases and J 9 bases, with 9 bases left between them.

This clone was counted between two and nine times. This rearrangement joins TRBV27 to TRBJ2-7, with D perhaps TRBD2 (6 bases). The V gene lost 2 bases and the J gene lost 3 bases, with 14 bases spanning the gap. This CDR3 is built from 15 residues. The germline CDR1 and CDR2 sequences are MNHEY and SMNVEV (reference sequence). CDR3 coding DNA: TGTGCCAGCAGTTTAAGCGCGGGGTCATACTACGAGCAGTACTTC. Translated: CASSLSAGSYYEQYF.